The TCR beta chain described here comes from a study of OX40 agonist ivuxolimab in advanced cancers. Background on the whole study: Ivuxolimab was an agonistic, fully human IgG2 monoclonal antibody directed against OX40 (CD134), a costimulatory receptor. The paper describes the monotherapy dose-escalation part (N of about 55 patients) of the phase I trial of ivuxolimab. Intravenous ivuxolimab was administered to patients every 2 weeks at six dose levels: 0.01, 0.1, 0.3, 1.5, 3 and 10 mg/kg. Of the approximately 50 patients in dose escalation, 19 had hepatocellular carcinoma, about 15 had melanoma, 9 had renal cell carcinoma and 9 had head and neck cancer. In the dose-escalation cohort, approximately 83% of patients were male, and the mean age was 60 years with a range of roughly 23 to 79. Partial responses occurred in three dose-escalation patients: two with cutaneous melanoma and one with hepatocellular carcinoma. Peripheral TCRbeta sequencing was intended to test whether TCR sequence diversity was altered and clonal T-cell expansion was caused by ivuxolimab. Patients were allowed to have had prior anti-PD-1, anti-PD-L1 or anti-CTLA-4 therapy, and more than 30% of the dose-escalation patients had previously received checkpoint inhibitors.

What the research found in general, with its limitations: After ivuxolimab, CD8+ T cells had more expanded clones than CD4+ T cells on average. Clonal expansion of both CD4+ and CD8+ blood T cells was observed from baseline to week 6 at doses 0.1 to 3.0 mg/kg. Partial responders in the 0.1-3.0 mg/kg groups had among the lowest normalized peripheral clonal expansion, especially among CD8+ T cells. Which antigens the clonally expanded peripheral T cells were specific for was not determined. Low levels of normalized T-cell clonal expansion were also seen in some patients who did not respond.

Genomic DNA was extracted from sorted cells for sequencing of the TCRbeta CDR3 region. The immunoSEQ Assay was used for sequencing of TCRbeta CDR3 regions. TCRdb obtained this table from immuneACCESS and retained in-frame rearrangements with V and J assigned. These tables miss some clones; where compared with another copy, unresolved V genes account for less than half of the shortfall, and the remainder is unexplained. This sample gives some 73,000 clones in total; about nine tenths of them show up just once. 9.5% to 12% of the sample rests with the top ten. The trial excluded patients who had a history of autoimmune disease or were on systemic immunosuppression. Peripheral blood for TCR sequencing was collected from all dose cohorts at baseline, on cycle 4 day 1, and on cycle 7 day 1. Samples came from an open-label, multicenter, first-in-human phase I dose-escalation trial of ivuxolimab. The trial enrolled adults with locally advanced or metastatic head and neck squamous cell, hepatocellular, melanoma or renal cell carcinoma. Before TCR sequencing, CD4+ and CD8+ T cells were separately sorted from peripheral blood.

Reading the germline V gene (reference sequence) gives CDR1 GTSNPN and CDR2 SVGIG. V and J are trimmed by 2 bases and 4 bases, and the gene matches miss 14 bases of the junction. The CDR3, from cysteine to phenylalanine, totals 17 residues. The read is trimmed to its CDR3 DNA, 51 bases read in frame from base 1. Comment on this clone: It lacks a known antigen. No base-level quality is on record; no much larger clone is a single base apart.

The source material was CD4+ or CD8+ T cells sorted from blood, sampled in a trial of the OX40 agonist ivuxolimab. Here the chain combines TRBV30 and TRBJ1-3; TRBD1 fits 7 bases in the junction. The TCR originated in an adult with an advanced solid tumor such as melanoma, head and neck, liver or kidney cancer. CDR3 sequence: CAWSPPDRVLSGNTIYF. The nucleotide sequence reads TGTGCCTGGAGTCCACCAGACAGGGTGTTATCCGGAAACACCATATATTTT.